This T cell receptor (beta chain) was profiled in a study of blood T cell repertoires in COVID-19. The CDR3 spans 20 residues. CDR1 and CDR2 (germline): MNHEY, SVGEGT. Trimming cost V 0 bases and J 9 bases; bases outside gene matches: 18. The assay was immunoSEQ multiplex PCR, and TCRdb's table has in-frame clones only and misses some. The sample has about 32,000 clones, about 90% seen once. This chain links TRBV6-2 or TRBV6-3 with TRBJ2-3, with TRBD2 matching 13 bases. The clonotype was recovered from a man over 45 with active or convalescent COVID-19. Sequencing input: peripheral blood. CDR3 nucleotide sequence: TGTGCCAGCAGTTACTCGAGTCGCGGGGCCTGGACTAGCGGGAGTCGAACGCAGTATTTT. This encodes CASSYSSRGAWTSGSRTQYF.